The 21 T cell receptor beta chains below all came from one sample that was sequenced in a study of T cells after yellow fever vaccination. TCRdb analysed the 5' RACE reads with MiXCR anew, one entry per CDR3 protein. The table lists a few hundred thousand distinct CDR3 sequences, roughly 8.6% of them singletons. The sequenced sample was PBMCs, obtained about 49 days after the first yellow fever vaccination. The origin of the receptors is a man aged 18 to 35 who received the YFV17D yellow fever vaccine.

The V gene is TRBV3-1, the J gene TRBJ1-2; D call uncertain. In germline, CDR1 is LGHDT, CDR2 YNNKEL (reference sequence). The CDR3 sequence is 16 residues long. V dropped 4 bases and J dropped 3 bases, with 18 bases sitting between them. The CDR3: CASSPIGVGWDYGYTF. CDR3 nucleotide sequence: TGTGCCAGCAGCCCCATCGGGGTGGGATGGGACTATGGCTACACCTTC.

V is TRBV6-2 or TRBV6-3 and J is TRBJ1-5; 11 positions match TRBD1. CDR1 and CDR2 (germline): MNHEY, SVGEGT. CDR3 size: 19 residues. With 4 bases clipped from V and 2 bases from J, the junction kept 13 bases outside the gene matches. The CDR3 DNA reads as TGTGCCAGCAGTTTCGCCCCGGGACAGGGGGGGTATGGCAATCAGCCCCAGCATTTT. Amino acids: CASSFAPGQGGYGNQPQHF.

This clonotype showed up many times. For the CDR3, the DNA is TGCAGCGTTCGACAGGTTAACACCGGGGAGCTGTTTTTT. Translation: CSVRQVNTGELFF. The chain recombines TRBV29-1 with TRBJ2-2; D may be TRBD1 (6 bases). The germline CDR1 and CDR2 sequences are SQVTM and ANQGSEA. The CDR3 totals 13 residues. With 5 bases removed from V and 2 bases from J, the gap between germline ends came to 9 bases.

This clonotype was observed at least ten times. The chain joins TRBV3-1 to TRBJ2-7; possibly TRBD1 for D (6 bases). Trimming removed 8 bases from V and 0 bases from J, with 11 bases in between. The CDR3 has 13 amino acids. The germline gives CDR1 LGHDT, CDR2 YNNKEL (reference sequence). This CDR3 reads CASGGQPSYEQYF. DNA of the CDR3: TGTGCCAGCGGGGGCCAACCCTCCTACGAGCAGTACTTC.

This clonotype has only a few counts. The rearrangement joins TRBV13 to TRBJ2-2; no firm D call. This CDR3 comprises 16 residues. Germline lookup yields CDR1 PRHDT and CDR2 FYEKMQ (reference sequence). Trimming removed 0 bases at V and 3 bases at J, with 11 bases between. DNA for the CDR3: TGTGCCAGCAGCTTAGGCCAGCTTCGGTACACCGGGGAGCTGTTTTTT. Its protein is CASSLGQLRYTGELFF.

This clonotype has just a few counts. In nucleotides, the CDR3 is TGTGCCAGCAGTTACTGGTACAGGGACACTGAAGCTTTCTTT. Protein: CASSYWYRDTEAFF. This sequence joins TRBV6-5 and TRBJ1-1; a possible D gene is TRBD1 (6 bases). Per the germline V gene, CDR1 is MNHEY and CDR2 is SVGAGI. V gave up 1 base and J gave up 3 bases, with 9 bases separating them. This CDR3 has 14 amino acids.

V and J are TRBV27 and TRBJ2-7; perhaps TRBD2 as D (7 bases). CDR1 MNHEY and CDR2 SMNVEV come from the germline V gene (reference sequence). Between the trimmed V and J ends, which lost 2 bases and 5 bases, there was a span of 16 bases. The CDR3 sequence is 15 residues long. This CDR3 is CASSLRRGPRDEQYV. CDR3 DNA: TGTGCCAGCAGTTTACGGCGGGGGCCCCGGGACGAGCAGTACGTC.

Only a few counts were recorded for this clonotype. J is TRBJ2-4 and V is TRBV5-5; D unclear. Trimming pared 0 bases from V and 5 bases from J, leaving 9 bases between. The length of the CDR3 is 14 residues. From germline, CDR1 is SGHKS and CDR2 YYEKEE (reference sequence). The CDR3 sequence is CASSLGEGENIQYF. The CDR3 DNA is TGTGCCAGCAGCTTGGGTGAAGGTGAAAACATTCAGTACTTC.

The gene calls are TRBV5-6 and TRBJ2-4; TRBD2 might be the D (6 bases). This CDR3 comprises 16 residues. Germline assignment: CDR1 SGHDT and CDR2 YYEEEE. The ends were cut back, 3 bases at V and 6 bases at J, with 19 bases in the middle. The CDR3 is CASSSRRVGLGNIQYF. CDR3 DNA sequence: TGTGCCAGCAGCTCCCGGAGGGTGGGTTTGGGAAACATTCAGTACTTC. The full variable domain, with the rest looked up from reference TRBV5-6 and TRBJ2-4, is DAGVTQSPTHLIKTRGQQVTLRCSPKSGHDTVSWYQQALGQGPQFIFQYYEEEERQRGNFPDRFSGHQFPNYSSELNVNALLLGDSALYLCASSSRRVGLGNIQYFGAGTRLSVL.

The V call is TRBV7-2, the J call TRBJ2-7; no clear D gene. With 5 bases removed from V and 3 bases from J, the gap between germline ends came to 14 bases. Germline CDR1 SGHTA, CDR2 FQGNSA. The CDR3 is made up of 14 amino acids. CDR3 in DNA: TGTGCCAGCAGCGCAGCTGGGTGGGGCTACGAGCAGTACTTC. Its protein is CASSAAGWGYEQYF.

The rearrangement links TRBV7-8 to TRBJ1-5; 7 bases map to TRBD1. Germline V gene sequence: CDR1 SGHVS, CDR2 FQNEAQ. The V segment lost 5 bases and the J segment 5 bases; nucleotides outside the gene matches: 6. There are 14 residues in the CDR3. The CDR3 DNA is TGTGCCAGCAGCAAAGGGACAGTTTATCAGCCCCAGCATTTT. Translating it yields CASSKGTVYQPQHF.

The table lists this clonotype with many counts. In DNA, the CDR3 is TGTGCCAGCGGGGAGACCCAGTACTTC. Protein product: CASGETQYF. The rearrangement links TRBV25-1 to TRBJ2-5; no clear D gene. The CDR3 is 9 amino acids. Germline V gene sequence: CDR1 MGHDK, CDR2 SYGVNS. Trimming left V 8 bases short and J 5 bases short, with 3 bases between.

This clonotype has just a few counts. This chain connects TRBV20-1 to TRBJ2-2, with unresolved D. Trimming pared 3 bases from V and 3 bases from J, leaving 11 bases between. Germline V gene lookup returns CDR1 DFQATT and CDR2 SNEGSKA (reference sequence). The CDR3 runs to 14 residues. The CDR3 spells CSARPLVDTGELFF. The CDR3 coding sequence is TGCAGTGCTAGGCCCCTAGTGGACACCGGGGAGCTGTTTTTT.

This clonotype has a handful of counts. The CDR3 spells CASSQAPGDLYGYTF. For the CDR3, the DNA is TGCGCCAGCAGCCAAGCCCCCGGGGATCTCTATGGCTACACCTTC. This chain uses TRBV4-1 with TRBJ1-2; no reliable D call. V lost 1 base and J lost 4, with 13 bases in between. This CDR3 is built from 15 residues. Germline loops: CDR1 MGHRA, CDR2 YSYEKL.

This clonotype was counted ten times or more. V gene TRBV5-1 combines with J gene TRBJ2-1; 9 bases match TRBD1. V lost 7 bases and J lost 6; bases outside the gene matches: 14. The CDR3 runs to 16 residues. The germline gives CDR1 SGHRS, CDR2 YFSETQ. CDR3 region: CASGTHPGQGSNEQFF. DNA for the CDR3: TGCGCCAGCGGGACGCACCCGGGACAGGGTAGCAATGAGCAGTTCTTC.

The V call is TRBV7-6, the J call TRBJ2-5; a possible D gene is TRBD1 (7 bases). V shed 3 bases and J shed 5 bases, with 13 bases lying between them. The germline gives CDR1 SGHVS, CDR2 FNYEAQ. The CDR3 length is 14 residues. CDR3 DNA: TGTGCCAGCAGCTTCAGGGGGGACCGCGAGACCCAGTACTTC. Translating gives CASSFRGDRETQYF.

Sample share makes this clonotype medium-sized. The CDR3 DNA follows: TGTGCCAGCAGCCTACCCCCGACAGCGAACACTGAAGCTTTCTTT. As protein: CASSLPPTANTEAFF. The chain links TRBV7-6 to TRBJ1-1; the D gene is possibly TRBD1 (5 bases). Germline assignment: CDR1 SGHVS and CDR2 FNYEAQ. This CDR3 is 15 amino acids long. Trimming shortened V by 5 bases and J by 1 base, and 14 bases separated the two germline ends.

This clonotype has ten or more counts. The chain recombines TRBV4-2 with TRBJ2-1, with a tentative D call TRBD2 (6 bases). From germline, CDR1 is LGHNA and CDR2 YNFKEQ. This CDR3 contains 16 residues. V lost 1 base to trimming and J lost 6 bases, with 16 bases between them. The CDR3 nucleotides read TGTGCCAGCAGCCAAGGAGGGGCTAGCGCGCTCAATGAGCAGTTCTTC. Encoded protein: CASSQGGASALNEQFF.

There are a few counts of this clonotype. The chain is built from TRBV20-1 and TRBJ1-5, with 7 bases identical to TRBD1. Trimming cost V 6 bases and J 0 bases; bases outside gene matches: 8. CDR1 and CDR2 from the germline V gene are DFQATT and SNEGSKA (reference sequence). The CDR3 loop spans 15 amino acids. CDR3 DNA: TGCAGTGCGGACGGGACAGAGTATAGCAATCAGCCCCAGCATTTT. Its protein product is CSADGTEYSNQPQHF.

This clonotype was detected only a few times. The chain uses TRBV12-5 and TRBJ2-2; D gene ambiguous. Per the germline V gene, CDR1 is LGHNT and CDR2 is FRNRAP. The CDR3 is 13 residues long. Trimming removed 2 bases from V and 6 bases from J, with 7 bases in between. CDR3 protein: CASGLRLPGELFF. DNA for the CDR3: TGTGCTAGTGGTTTGAGGCTTCCCGGGGAGCTGTTTTTT.

This clonotype was found many times. The V call is TRBV5-1, the J call TRBJ1-2; weak D call: TRBD1 (6 bases). The CDR3 totals 19 residues. Trimming shortened V by 0 bases and J by 3 bases, and 24 bases separated the two germline ends. Germline V CDR1 and CDR2: SGHRS, YFSETQ. As DNA, the CDR3 is TGCGCCAGCAGCTTGGCCGCGGCAGGGGCGCTTCGGTCGGACTATGGCTACACCTTC. Its protein is CASSLAAAGALRSDYGYTF.